A single sample is the source of the 24 T cell receptor beta chains below, sequenced in a study of shared clonotypes between healthy human individuals. Assay used: immunoSEQ multiplex PCR; TCRdb lists only in-frame clones, some missing. The sample has approximately 480,000 clones; over 60% are singletons. Sequenced sample: PBMCs. The receptors come from a woman between 35 and 50 years old in good health. Some clones in this sample may be carry-over from other donors' samples.

This clone has only one observation. The chain recombines TRBV5-4 with TRBJ2-3; D perhaps matches TRBD2 (6 bases). Per the germline V gene, CDR1 is SGHNT and CDR2 is YYREEE (reference sequence). This CDR3 contains 15 residues. Deletions cut 7 bases from V and 6 bases from J, with 21 bases between. For the CDR3, the DNA is TGTGCCAGCGGCAAGAGGGGCGGGATAATTGATACGCAGTATTTT. It specifies CASGKRGGIIDTQYF.

The J gene is TRBJ2-7, the V gene TRBV5-4, with 12 bases identical to TRBD2. After removal of 3 bases from V and 2 bases from J, the junction contained 9 bases not matched to a gene. This CDR3 is built from 17 residues. The germline gives CDR1 SGHNT, CDR2 YYREEE (reference sequence). This CDR3 reads CASSSMTSGSGAYEQYF. The CDR3 DNA follows: TGTGCCAGCAGCTCAATGACTAGCGGGAGTGGGGCCTACGAGCAGTACTTC. Filled out from reference TRBV5-4 and TRBJ2-7, the complete variable domain reads ETGVTQSPTHLIKTRGQQVTLRCSSQSGHNTVSWYQQALGQGPQFIFQYYREEENGRGNFPPRFSGLQFPNYSSELNVNALELDDSALYLCASSSMTSGSGAYEQYFGPGTRLTVT.

The rearrangement joins TRBV5-1 to TRBJ1-3, with TRBD1 as a possible D gene (5 bases). The CDR3 runs 17 residues. Germline V gene data show CDR1 as SGHRS and CDR2 as YFSETQ. V dropped 4 bases and J dropped 0 bases, with 17 bases sitting between them. CDR3 nucleotides: TGCGCCAGCAGCCACACCGGGACCGACCGCTCTGGAAACACCATATATTTT. This encodes CASSHTGTDRSGNTIYF.

This chain links TRBV4-3 with TRBJ2-7, with 10 bases aligning to TRBD2. The CDR3 loop spans 15 amino acids. Germline V gene lookup returns CDR1 LGHNA and CDR2 YSLEER. The V gene end was trimmed by 3 bases and the J gene end by 3 bases; junction bases not matched to a gene: 5. CDR3 DNA: TGCGCCAGCAGCCACCTGCCTAGCGGGAGCTACGAGCAGTACTTC. Its protein is CASSHLPSGSYEQYF.

This clone was counted between two and nine times. This chain connects TRBV27 to TRBJ1-5; a possible D gene is TRBD1 (5 bases). CDR1 and CDR2 from the germline V gene are MNHEY and SMNVEV (reference sequence). The CDR3 runs 15 residues. The V gene lost 6 bases and the J gene lost 3 bases, with 15 bases spanning the gap. The CDR3 nucleotides read TGTGCCAGCAGAAGAACCAGACAGTACAATCAGCCCCAGCATTTT. It translates to CASRRTRQYNQPQHF.

The rearrangement links TRBV27 to TRBJ2-2; the D is unclear. Trimming pared 4 bases from V and 1 base from J, leaving 13 bases between. This CDR3 has 16 amino acids. The V gene's germline CDR1 is MNHEY and CDR2 SMNVEV (reference sequence). The CDR3 loop is CASSSASLRNTGELFF. The CDR3 DNA sequence: TGTGCCAGCAGTTCCGCTTCGTTACGGAACACCGGGGAGCTGTTTTTT.

The CDR3 DNA sequence: TGTGCCAGCAGTCACGAGGGGACTAGCGGGAGGGCCTACGAGCAGTACTTC. It specifies CASSHEGTSGRAYEQYF. The V gene is TRBV27, the J gene TRBJ2-7; TRBD2 matches at 16 bases. The CDR3 spans 17 residues. The V gene's germline CDR1 is MNHEY and CDR2 SMNVEV (reference sequence). J gave up 2 bases and V 5 bases, and 6 bases lay outside the gene matches.

The chain combines TRBV11-2 with TRBJ1-1; weak D call: TRBD1 (5 bases). Germline V lookup: CDR1 SGHAT, CDR2 FQNNGV. V lost 3 bases and J 7 bases, leaving 12 bases between the germline ends. The length of the CDR3 is 13 residues. The CDR3 loop is CASSFDSGGEAFF. The CDR3 bases are TGTGCCAGCAGCTTTGACTCCGGGGGTGAAGCTTTCTTT.

This chain links TRBV2 with TRBJ1-4; D is unclear. Looked up from germline, CDR1 is SNHLY and CDR2 is FYNNEI. The CDR3 totals 14 residues. The ends were cut back, 3 bases at V and 7 bases at J, with 12 bases in the middle. CDR3 coding DNA: TGTGCCAGCAGTGACAGAACATCCCTTGAAAAACTGTTTTTT. This codes for CASSDRTSLEKLFF.

The chain recombines TRBV15 with TRBJ1-1; 8 positions agree with TRBD1. Germline V lookup: CDR1 LNHNV, CDR2 YYDKDF (reference sequence). CDR3 length: 15 amino acids. The trim removed 4 bases at V and 0 bases at J, leaving 4 bases unmatched. CDR3 in amino acids: CATSKRTGLNTEAFF. DNA for the CDR3: TGTGCCACCAGCAAACGGACAGGGCTGAACACTGAAGCTTTCTTT.

The CDR3 nucleotides are TGTGCCAGCAGCTTAGAACAGGGGTTGAACACTGAAGCTTTCTTT. Protein product: CASSLEQGLNTEAFF. V and J are TRBV7-6 and TRBJ1-1, with 7 bases aligning to TRBD1. This CDR3 is 15 amino acids long. Germline-derived CDR1 and CDR2 are SGHVS and FNYEAQ. V shed 1 base and J 0 bases; nucleotides not matched to a gene: 2.

This CDR3 is CASSQTLGTETQYF. DNA of the CDR3: TGTGCCAGCAGCCAAACTCTGGGGACAGAGACCCAGTACTTC. The chain joins TRBV14 to TRBJ2-5; D possibly matches TRBD1 or TRBD2 (5 bases each). Germline CDR1 SGHDN, CDR2 FVKESK. Deletions cut 2 bases from V and 4 bases from J, with 11 bases between. The CDR3 spans 14 residues.

The chain recombines TRBV7-2 with TRBJ1-2, with 9 bases fitting TRBD1. This CDR3 comprises 15 residues. Germline V lookup: CDR1 SGHTA, CDR2 FQGNSA. The V segment lost 5 bases and the J segment 4 bases; nucleotides outside the gene matches: 8. The CDR3 region is CASSGRQGVFYGYTF. The DNA of the CDR3 is TGTGCCAGCAGCGGTCGACAGGGGGTTTTCTATGGCTACACCTTC.

The chain is built from TRBV4-1 and TRBJ2-3; no clear D gene. The CDR3 spans 12 residues. The V and J ends lost 4 bases and 4 bases respectively, with 6 bases between them. Germline assignment: CDR1 MGHRA and CDR2 YSYEKL. The CDR3 DNA is TGCGCCAGCAGCCCAGACTCAGATACGCAGTATTTT. Translated: CASSPDSDTQYF.

The chain joins TRBV20-1 to TRBJ1-2; D possibly corresponds to TRBD1 (6 bases). Germline V gene data show CDR1 as DFQATT and CDR2 as SNEGSKA (reference sequence). V lost 5 bases, J lost 4 bases, and 8 bases lay in between. This CDR3 region has 11 residues. CDR3 coding DNA: TGCAGTGCTGAACAGGGCTATGGCTACACCTTC. This translates into CSAEQGYGYTF.

The V gene is TRBV2, the J gene TRBJ2-5, with TRBD2 matching over 13 bases. The germline gives CDR1 SNHLY, CDR2 FYNNEI. V shed 5 bases and J 1 base; nucleotides not matched to a gene: 1. This CDR3 is 15 amino acids long. CDR3 bases: TGTGCCAGCAGTTGGACTAGCGGGAGCCAAGAGACCCAGTACTTC. The encoded protein is CASSWTSGSQETQYF. Variable domain in full (rest from reference TRBV2 and TRBJ2-5): EPEVTQTPSHQVTQMGQEVILRCVPISNHLYFYWYRQILGQKVEFLVSFYNNEISEKSEIFDDQFSVERPDGSNFTLKIRSTKLEDSAMYFCASSWTSGSQETQYFGPGTRLLVL.

The rearrangement links TRBV28 to TRBJ2-3, with 12 bases matching TRBD2. CDR1 and CDR2 (germline): MDHEN, SYDVKM. The CDR3 runs 17 residues. With 4 bases clipped from V and 6 bases from J, the junction kept 11 bases outside the gene matches. The CDR3 protein is CASSSPASGRGRDTQYF. For the CDR3, the DNA is TGTGCCAGCAGTTCCCCGGCTAGCGGGAGGGGCCGGGATACGCAGTATTTT.

V and J are TRBV5-1 and TRBJ1-1; D is possibly TRBD1 (5 bases). The CDR3 length is 14 residues. Germline V CDR1 and CDR2: SGHRS, YFSETQ. Deletions cut 1 base from V and 5 bases from J, with 12 bases between. CDR3 in DNA: TGCGCCAGCAGCTTGAGGGACGGACTTACTGAAGCTTTCTTT. Amino acid sequence: CASSLRDGLTEAFF.

The J gene is TRBJ1-4, the V gene TRBV6-5; no clear D. Per germline, CDR1 MNHEY and CDR2 SVGAGI. V lost 3 bases and J 4 bases, leaving 9 bases between the germline ends. The CDR3 length is 14 residues. In DNA form, the CDR3 reads TGTGCCAGCAGTTATGCAGTTGGTAATGAAAAACTGTTTTTT. Translated: CASSYAVGNEKLFF.

The chain is built from TRBV9 and TRBJ1-5, with a tentative D call TRBD1 (5 bases). Germline V gene sequence: CDR1 SGDLS, CDR2 YYNGEE. Trimming stripped 2 bases from V and 7 bases from J, with 16 bases between. This CDR3 region has 15 residues. The CDR3 DNA reads as TGTGCCAGCAGCGTCCATCCGGGGGGGGAGCAGCCCCAGCATTTT. Its translation: CASSVHPGGEQPQHF.

V gene TRBV19 combines with J gene TRBJ2-2; possibly TRBD1 for D (6 bases). Trimming stripped 7 bases from V and 3 bases from J, with 12 bases between. This CDR3 is built from 14 residues. CDR1 LNHDA and CDR2 SQIVND come from the germline V gene (reference sequence). The CDR3, as DNA: TGTGCCAGTATAATGGCAGGGGACACCGGGGAGCTGTTTTTT. As protein: CASIMAGDTGELFF.

This clone was observed once. The genes are TRBV28 and TRBJ2-7, with 11 bases lining up with TRBD2. The V gene's germline CDR1 is MDHEN and CDR2 SYDVKM. The trim removed 5 bases at V and 3 bases at J, leaving 6 bases unmatched. The CDR3 is 15 residues long. DNA for the CDR3: TGTGCCAGCAGTCCGCTAGCGGGAGGCAACTACGAGCAGTACTTC. Amino acids: CASSPLAGGNYEQYF.

This chain connects TRBV14 to TRBJ2-5; a possible D gene is TRBD2 (5 bases). In germline, CDR1 is SGHDN, CDR2 FVKESK. CDR3 size: 14 residues. Trimming shortened V by 0 bases and J by 5 bases, and 10 bases separated the two germline ends. DNA for the CDR3: TGTGCCAGCAGCCAAGATCGGACTGACGAGACCCAGTACTTC. This sequence encodes CASSQDRTDETQYF.

The genes are TRBV28 and TRBJ1-2; D might be TRBD1 (6 bases). Trimming stripped 5 bases from V and 4 bases from J, with 17 bases between. Germline V lookup: CDR1 MDHEN, CDR2 SYDVKM. CDR3 size: 15 residues. CDR3: CASSNHPQGSYGYTF. The CDR3 DNA reads TGTGCCAGCAGTAACCACCCGCAGGGGAGCTATGGCTACACCTTC.